This TCR beta chain was captured by sequencing in a study of blood T cell repertoires in COVID-19. Across the whole study: Sources were T cells, B-cell-depleted T cells, or PBMCs; the material itself was cDNA or gDNA.

Original processing methods: From reference gene primer amplification, estimates of nucleated cell counts were derived. Produced via immunoSEQ multiplex PCR; TCRdb's table is partial and in-frame only. V and J calls and clone size follow that table, whereas D and trimming were derived from the DNA. This sample has 100,000 or so clones, with roughly 84% found just once. The ends were cut back, 6 bases at V and 8 bases at J, with 14 bases in the middle. CDR3 length: 13 residues. Germline V gene lookup returns CDR1 SGHTA and CDR2 FQGNSA. This receptor was taken from a human donor in a cohort sampled during active COVID-19. The sample consisted of peripheral blood. V and J are TRBV7-2 and TRBJ2-1; perhaps TRBD1 as D (6 bases). CDR3 nucleotides: TGTGCCAGCAGAAATGCAGGGGCGGATGAGCAGTTCTTC. This codes for CASRNAGADEQFF.